This TCR beta chain was obtained from a study of shared clonotypes between healthy human individuals. Regarding the study as a whole: A handful of donors showed sharing of approximately 5% of naive CD4 clonotypes.

About this clone itself: As yet, its antigen is unknown.

Sorted-subset replicate PCRs used around 200 ng of genomic DNA. This amount corresponded to approximately 30,000 T cell genomes. Libraries were prepared by immunoSEQ multiplex PCR; TCRdb keeps only in-frame clonotypes and omits some of them. Of roughly 1.5 million clones in the sample, around 98% are singletons; the top ten hold roughly 0.45%. CDR1 and CDR2 (germline): LGHNA, YNFKEQ. With V trimmed by 1 base and J by 3 bases, 7 bases remained unmatched. The CDR3 is 16 amino acids. This chain joins TRBV4-2 and TRBJ2-7, with 9 bases identical to TRBD2. The sequencing input was naive CD4+ T cells sorted from blood. Regarding subset: CD45RA+ positively selected. This TCR derives from a man aged 25 to 45 in good health. CDR3 in amino acids: CASSQVISGSLYEQYF. The CDR3 DNA reads TGTGCCAGCAGCCAAGTAATTAGCGGGAGTCTCTACGAGCAGTACTTC.